The rows below give T cell receptor beta chains drawn from one sample of a study of tumor-infiltrating lymphocytes in primary liver carcinoma. TCRdb processed the multiplex PCR reads anew with MiXCR; each CDR3 protein has one entry. The table records about 92,000 distinct CDR3 sequences, 55% to 75% of them present only once. The sample taken for sequencing was tumor-adjacent normal liver tissue. These receptor sequences come from a middle-aged man with primary liver carcinoma and hepatitis B virus infection. Each CDR3 is given with its conserved first and last residue. The D gene is left open where the match is weak. Some rows mark clone size as missing; the rest say once, few, many or name a class of expanded clone.

>-|TRBJ2-3|-|TRBV10-3
CAISDRVGTDTQYF
TGTGCCATAAGTGATAGAGTGGGCACAGATACGCAGTATTTT
>once|TRBJ2-2|-|TRBV4-2
CASSQNLQGSVELFF
TGTGCCAGCAGCCAAAACCTACAGGGATCCGTGGAGCTGTTTTTT
>once|TRBJ2-1|-|TRBV11-2
CTSSFLAKQFF
TGTACCAGCAGCTTCTTGGCTAAGCAGTTCTTC
>-|TRBJ2-7|TRBD1|TRBV7-9
CGSSRGRGRYGQYF
TGTGGCAGCAGCCGAGGCAGGGGGCGGTACGGGCAGTACTTC
>-|TRBJ2-5|-|TRBV4-2
CASSRGVADQETQYF
TGTGCCAGCAGCCGAGGAGTTGCGGACCAAGAGACCCAGTACTTC
>-|TRBJ2-1|-|TRBV29-1
CSVGPPCSPYDEQFF
TGCAGCGTGGGGCCTCCTTGCAGCCCCTACGATGAGCAGTTCTTC
>many|TRBJ2-5|TRBD1|TRBV29-1
CSVEDRFSPGGQETQYF
TGCAGCGTTGAAGATCGGTTCTCCCCAGGGGGCCAAGAGACCCAGTACTTC
>many|TRBJ2-1|-|TRBV10-3
CAISDYLSRGNEQFF
TGTGCCATCAGTGATTACCTTTCGAGGGGCAATGAGCAGTTCTTC
>many|TRBJ2-5|TRBD2|TRBV10-3
CAISSGPGETQYF
TGTGCCATCTCTAGCGGGCCTGGGGAGACCCAGTACTTC
>many|TRBJ2-5|TRBD2|TRBV6-6
CASSYGRWGLAGQETQYF
TGTGCCAGCAGTTACGGGCGATGGGGACTAGCGGGACAAGAGACCCAGTACTTC
>-|TRBJ1-5|-|TRBV19
CASATPSRGNQPQHF
TGTGCCAGTGCAACCCCTTCCAGGGGAAATCAGCCCCAGCATTTT
>many|TRBJ1-2|TRBD1|TRBV4-2
CASSPRDREGLGSGYTF
TGTGCCAGCAGCCCCCGGGACAGAGAGGGCCTGGGGAGTGGCTACACCTTC
>many|TRBJ2-2|-|TRBV11-2
CASSFLGVQNTGELFF
TGTGCCAGCAGCTTTCTAGGGGTACAGAACACCGGGGAGCTGTTTTTT
>many|TRBJ2-5|TRBD2|TRBV29-1
CSVAGEVTQYF
TGCAGCGTAGCGGGAGAGGTGACCCAGTACTTC
>many|TRBJ1-1|-|TRBV4-1
CASSTDPFMGTEAFF
TGCGCCAGCAGCACCGATCCTTTCATGGGAACTGAAGCTTTCTTT
>-|TRBJ2-1|-|TRBV11-2
CARSRTSGQSFYNEQFF
TGTGCCAGGAGCCGTACATCGGGACAAAGCTTCTACAATGAGCAGTTCTTC
>-|TRBJ1-5|-|TRBV6-1
CASSGAEGQPQHF
TGTGCCAGCAGTGGAGCGGAAGGTCAGCCTCAGCATTTT
>-|TRBJ1-2|-|TRBV6-5
CASSYLRGSRENVYTF
TGTGCCAGCAGTTACCTGAGGGGAAGCAGGGAAAATGTCTACACCTTC
>few|TRBJ1-6|-|TRBV28
CASSLSGLNSPLHF
TGTGCCAGCAGTTTATCGGGACTAAATTCACCCCTCCACTTT
>few|TRBJ2-5|-|TRBV29-1
CSVAEETQYF
TGCAGCGTTGCTGAGGAGACCCAGTACTTC
>-|TRBJ1-1|-|TRBV5-4
CATSTDGDTEAFF
TGTGCCACAAGCACGGACGGGGACACTGAAGCTTTCTTT
>-|TRBJ2-7|-|TRBV12-3/TRBV12-4
CPSSLGTSGGQYF
TGTCCCAGCAGCTTAGGGACGTCGGGCGGGCAGTACTTC
>many|TRBJ1-1|-|TRBV29-1
CSVEEEAGATEAFF
TGCAGCGTTGAAGAAGAGGCAGGGGCCACTGAAGCTTTCTTT
>-|TRBJ2-2|TRBD1|TRBV4-1
CASSRDRVFTGEPFF
TGCGCCAGCAGTCGGGACAGGGTCTTCACCGGGGAGCCGTTTTTT
>-|TRBJ2-7|TRBD1|TRBV28
CTSKGTGPYEQYF
TGTACCAGCAAGGGGACAGGGCCATACGAGCAGTACTTC
>many|TRBJ1-2|TRBD1|TRBV5-5
CASSWGQGDVFGYTF
TGTGCCAGCAGCTGGGGACAGGGGGATGTCTTCGGCTACACCTTC
>-|TRBJ2-1|-|TRBV30
CAWSPWDNEQFF
TGTGCCTGGAGTCCTTGGGACAATGAGCAGTTCTTC
>-|TRBJ2-6|TRBD2|TRBV11-2
CASSLDSVAGGLSEANVLTF
TGTGCTAGCAGCTTAGATTCGGTAGCGGGAGGCCTCTCTGAGGCCAACGTCCTGACCTTC
>few|TRBJ2-5|TRBD1|TRBV7-3
CASSLKGQGAQETQYF
TGTGCCAGCAGCTTAAAGGGACAGGGGGCTCAAGAGACCCAGTACTTC
>-|TRBJ2-7|-|TRBV28
CASSLFAWDGEQYF
TGTGCCAGCAGTTTATTCGCTTGGGATGGAGAGCAGTACTTC
>many|TRBJ2-4|-|TRBV6-5
CASSYSGRGNIQYF
TGTGCCAGCAGTTACTCAGGGAGAGGAAACATTCAGTACTTC
>-|TRBJ2-7|-|TRBV12-3/TRBV12-4
CASSSAGAGSYEQYF
TGTGCCAGCAGCTCGGCCGGGGCGGGATCTTATGAGCAGTACTTC
>-|TRBJ2-1|TRBD1|TRBV5-1
CASSPTGAVNNEHFF
TGCGCCAGCAGCCCCACAGGGGCAGTAAACAATGAGCACTTCTTC
>-|TRBJ1-5|TRBD1|TRBV28
CANSQDRVGSDQPQHF
TGTGCCAACAGTCAGGACAGGGTGGGGAGCGATCAGCCCCAGCATTTT
>many|TRBJ1-2|TRBD1|TRBV13
CASSLLKTGAVFGYTF
TGTGCCAGCAGCCTACTTAAAACAGGGGCGGTCTTTGGCTACACCTTC
>once|TRBJ2-7|-|TRBV6-5
CVSNYSSSYEQYF
TGTGTCAGCAATTACTCCAGCTCCTACGAGCAGTACTTC
>-|TRBJ2-7|TRBD2|TRBV29-1
CGVMGGSSYEQYF
TGCGGCGTTATGGGGGGGAGCTCCTACGAGCAGTACTTC
>-|TRBJ2-1|-|TRBV29-1
CSVEDPGSPYNEQFF
TGCAGCGTCGAAGATCCCGGGAGCCCCTACAATGAGCAGTTCTTC
>-|TRBJ2-3|-|TRBV6-5
CASIPPGRYTDTQYF
TGTGCCAGTATCCCCCCGGGGCGTTACACAGATACGCAGTATTTT
>-|TRBJ2-7|TRBD1|TRBV11-2
CASSPPRTGNVYGQYF
TGTGCCAGCAGCCCCCCCCGGACAGGGAACGTCTACGGGCAGTACTTC
>-|TRBJ1-2|-|TRBV11-1
CASSLSGNNGYAF
TGTGCCAGCAGTCTCTCGGGCAACAATGGCTACGCCTTC
>many|TRBJ2-1|TRBD2|TRBV5-4
CASRPGLASEQFF
TGTGCCAGCAGGCCGGGACTAGCGAGTGAGCAGTTCTTC
>few|TRBJ2-1|TRBD2|TRBV11-2
CANSLAYQTSGRTHEQFF
TGTGCCAACAGCTTAGCATACCAGACCAGCGGGAGGACCCATGAGCAGTTCTTC
>many|TRBJ2-4|TRBD1|TRBV6-5
CASSSGGRGNIQYF
TGTGCCAGCAGTTCAGGGGGCCGCGGAAACATTCAGTACTTC
>-|TRBJ2-3|TRBD1|TRBV29-1
CSIGRQGDTDTHYF
TGCAGCATTGGGAGACAGGGGGATACAGATACGCACTATTTT
>few|TRBJ2-4|-|TRBV12-3/TRBV12-4
CASGPRTEIAKSIQYF
TGTGCCAGCGGGCCCCGAACAGAAATAGCCAAAAGCATTCAGTACTTC